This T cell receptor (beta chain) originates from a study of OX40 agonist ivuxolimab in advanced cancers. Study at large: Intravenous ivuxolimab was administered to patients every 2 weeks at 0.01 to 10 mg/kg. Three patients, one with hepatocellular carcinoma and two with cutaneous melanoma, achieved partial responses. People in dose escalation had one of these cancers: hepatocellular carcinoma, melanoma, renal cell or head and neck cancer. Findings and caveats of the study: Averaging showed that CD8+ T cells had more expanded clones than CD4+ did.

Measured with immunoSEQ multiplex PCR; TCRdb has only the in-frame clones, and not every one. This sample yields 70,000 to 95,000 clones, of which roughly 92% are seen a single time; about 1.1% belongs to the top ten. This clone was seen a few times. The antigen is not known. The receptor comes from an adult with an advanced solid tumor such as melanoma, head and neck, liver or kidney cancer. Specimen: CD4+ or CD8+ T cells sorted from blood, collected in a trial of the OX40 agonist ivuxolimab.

In nucleotides, the CDR3 is TGTGCCAGCGCTGGGGTATCTAATGAAAAACTGTTTTTT. It encodes CASAGVSNEKLFF. The V and J genes are TRBV6-1 and TRBJ1-4; D unclear. Germline CDR1 is MNHNS and CDR2 is SASEGT. The ends were cut back, 8 bases at V and 3 bases at J, with 10 bases in the middle. This CDR3 has 13 amino acids.